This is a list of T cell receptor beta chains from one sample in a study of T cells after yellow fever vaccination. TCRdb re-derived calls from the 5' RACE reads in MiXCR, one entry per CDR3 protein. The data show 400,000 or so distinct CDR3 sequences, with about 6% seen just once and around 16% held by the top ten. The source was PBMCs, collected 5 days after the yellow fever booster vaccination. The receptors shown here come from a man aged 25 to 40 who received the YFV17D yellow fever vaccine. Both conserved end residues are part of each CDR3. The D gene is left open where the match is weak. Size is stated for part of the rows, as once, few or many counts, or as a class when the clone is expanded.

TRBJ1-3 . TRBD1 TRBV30 TGTGCCTCGGGACAGGGGCCTGGAAACACCATATATTTT CASGQGPGNTIYF
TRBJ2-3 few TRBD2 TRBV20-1 TGCAGTGCTAGAGCCGGGACTAGCGGGGGTAATACGCAGTATTTT CSARAGTSGGNTQYF
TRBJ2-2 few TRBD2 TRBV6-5 TGTGCCAGCAGTTACTGGCGGGAGGACACCGGGGAGCTGTTTTTT CASSYWREDTGELFF
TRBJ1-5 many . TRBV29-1 TGCAGCGTTGTTTCAGGGCTCAATCAGCCCCAGCATTTT CSVVSGLNQPQHF
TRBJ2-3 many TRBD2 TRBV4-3 TGCGCCAGCAGCCGGGTAGCGGGCCGCACAGATACGCAGTATTTT CASSRVAGRTDTQYF
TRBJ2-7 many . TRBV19 TGTGCCAGTAGCCCTGGACGATACGAGCAGTACTTC CASSPGRYEQYF
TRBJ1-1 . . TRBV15 TGTGCCACCAGCAGTTGGAACACTGAAGCTTTCTTT CATSSWNTEAFF
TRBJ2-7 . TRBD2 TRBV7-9 TGTGCCAGCAGCCCGGACCCGGGAGGCTCCTACGAGCAGTACTTC CASSPDPGGSYEQYF
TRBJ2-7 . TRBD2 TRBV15 TGTGCCACCAGCAGAGAGCTAGCGGGAGTCTACGAGCAGTACTTC CATSRELAGVYEQYF
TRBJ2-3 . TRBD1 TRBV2 TGTGCCAGCAGAACAGGGGTCACGCAGTATTTT CASRTGVTQYF
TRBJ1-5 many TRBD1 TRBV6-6 TGTGCCAGCACAGCAGGGGGTGATCAGCCCCAGCATTTT CASTAGGDQPQHF
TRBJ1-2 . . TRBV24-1 TGTGCCACCAGCCCCGGACAGCTAGGGGTCTATGGCTACACCTTC CATSPGQLGVYGYTF
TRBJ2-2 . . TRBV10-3 TGTGCCTCCCTCACCCTAGCGACCGGGGAGCTGTTTTTT CASLTLATGELFF
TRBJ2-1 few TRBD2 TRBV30 TGTGCCTGGACGCGGGGGACTAGCGGCATCAAGTACAATGAGCAGTTCTTC CAWTRGTSGIKYNEQFF
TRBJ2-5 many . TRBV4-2 TGTGCCAGCAGCCTATCCGGGGGCGCAGAGACCCAGTACTTC CASSLSGGAETQYF
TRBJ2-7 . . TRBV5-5 TGTGCCAGCAGCTTGGGATCCTCCTCCTCCTACGAGCAGTACTTC CASSLGSSSSYEQYF
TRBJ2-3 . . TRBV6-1 TGTGCCAGCAGGGCCCTAGCGACTAGCACAGATACGCAGTATTTT CASRALATSTDTQYF
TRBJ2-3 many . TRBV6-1 TGTGCCAGCTCATCCTTCTACCGCACAGATACGCAGTATTTT CASSSFYRTDTQYF
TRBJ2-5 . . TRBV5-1 TGCGCCAGCAGCTTCATAGCGCAAGAGACCCAGTACTTC CASSFIAQETQYF
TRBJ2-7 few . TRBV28 TGTGCCAGCATGGCAGATCCCTACGAGCAGTACTTC CASMADPYEQYF
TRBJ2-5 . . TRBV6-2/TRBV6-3 TGTGCCAGCAGATTTCTCCGGACGAGTGAGACCCAGTACTTC CASRFLRTSETQYF
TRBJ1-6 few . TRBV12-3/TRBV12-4 TGTGCCAGCAGCGAAGGGGGTTCGACTTATAATTCACCCCTCCACTTT CASSEGGSTYNSPLHF
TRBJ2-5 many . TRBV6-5 TGTGCCAGCAGGTCCAGGGAGGAGACCCAGTACTTC CASRSREETQYF
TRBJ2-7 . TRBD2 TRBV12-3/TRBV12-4 TGTGCCTTCAGGGTGGGACTAGCGGGAGGGCCAAACGTCCACGAGCAGTACTTC CAFRVGLAGGPNVHEQYF
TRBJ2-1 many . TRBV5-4 TGTGCCAGCAGCTTGGATGTTGGGACTCCACAGTTCTTC CASSLDVGTPQFF
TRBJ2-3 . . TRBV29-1 TGCAGCGCCACTTCCGGGACCACGCAGTATTTT CSATSGTTQYF
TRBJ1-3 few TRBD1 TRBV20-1 TGCAGTGCTAGAGACCCCGACAGGGGAGCGGGAAACACCATATATTTT CSARDPDRGAGNTIYF
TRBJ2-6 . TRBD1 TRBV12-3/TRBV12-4 TGTGCCAGCAGTCCGCCGACAGGGCCTGGGGCCAACGTCCTGACTTTC CASSPPTGPGANVLTF
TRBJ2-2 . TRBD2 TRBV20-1 TGCAGTGCTAGATTTAGCGGGAGACTTTACACCGGGGAGCTGTTTTTT CSARFSGRLYTGELFF
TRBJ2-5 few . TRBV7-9 TGTGCCAGCAGTCTGGACAGCAGAGAGACCCAGTACTTC CASSLDSRETQYF
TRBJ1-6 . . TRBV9 TGTGCCAGCAGCGCGAAGGGACGGGATAATTCACCCCTCCACTTT CASSAKGRDNSPLHF
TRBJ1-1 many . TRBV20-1 TGCAGTGCTAGAGCCGACACATACACTGAAGCTTTCTTT CSARADTYTEAFF
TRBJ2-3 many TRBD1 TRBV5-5 TGTGCCAGCAGGGCCGGGACAGTTAACACAGATACGCAGTATTTT CASRAGTVNTDTQYF
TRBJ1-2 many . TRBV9 TGTGCCAGCAGCGGAGCAGGGGATAATCTTTGGGGCTACACCTTC CASSGAGDNLWGYTF
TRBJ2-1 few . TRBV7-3 TGTGCCAGCAGCTTATTTTTAGGGGGGAGGGCCGTCCCCTACAATGAGCAGTTCTTC CASSLFLGGRAVPYNEQFF
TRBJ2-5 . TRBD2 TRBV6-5 TGTGCCAGCAGTTACCTAGGGACTAGGCAAGAGACCCAGTACTTC CASSYLGTRQETQYF
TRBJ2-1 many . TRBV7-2 TGTGCCAGCAGCTCCTATTCGGGACTCATCTACAATGAGCAGTTCTTC CASSSYSGLIYNEQFF
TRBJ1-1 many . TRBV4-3 TGCGCCAGCAGCCAAGAAGTGGGAATGAACACTGAAGCTTTCTTT CASSQEVGMNTEAFF
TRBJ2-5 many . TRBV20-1 TGCAGTGCTTACATTGGGGCGGGGACCCAGTACTTC CSAYIGAGTQYF
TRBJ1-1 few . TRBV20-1 TGCAGTGCTAGGGCTGAAGCTTTCTTT CSARAEAFF
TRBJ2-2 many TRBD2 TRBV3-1 TGTGCCAGCAGGCGACCCAGAAGCGGGAAGAACACCGGGGAGCTGTTTTTT CASRRPRSGKNTGELFF
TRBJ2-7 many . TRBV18 TGTGCCAGCTCACCACCGTCCGGGGAAAGGAGCTCCTACGAGCAGTACTTC CASSPPSGERSSYEQYF
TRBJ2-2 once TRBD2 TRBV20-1 TGCTGTGCCACCCCTAGCGGCCGGAACACCGGGGAGCTGTTTTTT CCATPSGRNTGELFF
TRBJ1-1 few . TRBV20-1 TGCAGTGCCCCGCCGGGGGCCCAAGCTTTCTTT CSAPPGAQAFF
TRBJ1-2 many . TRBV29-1 TGCAGCGTTGAAGCTAAGGGACGCCTCTCTTTCAGCTATGGCTACACCTTC CSVEAKGRLSFSYGYTF
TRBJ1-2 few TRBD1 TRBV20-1 TGCAGTGCGTCGGGACAGGGGGCTGGCTATGGCTACACCTTC CSASGQGAGYGYTF
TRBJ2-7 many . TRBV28 TGTGCCAGCAGTCGGGTCTCCTACGAGCAGTACTTC CASSRVSYEQYF
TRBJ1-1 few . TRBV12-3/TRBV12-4 TGTGCCAGCAGCCTATACCGGACAGCGAATGAAGCTTTCTTT CASSLYRTANEAFF
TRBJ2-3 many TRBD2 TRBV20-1 TGCAGTGCTCACACGTCAGCGGGAGGGGCTCGGAGCACAGATACGCAGTATTTT CSAHTSAGGARSTDTQYF
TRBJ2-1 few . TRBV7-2 TGTGCCAGCAGCTTAAATAGCGTTCATGAGCAGTTCTTC CASSLNSVHEQFF
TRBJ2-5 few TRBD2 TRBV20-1 TGCAGTGCTACACGCTCCGGACTAGCTAGAGAGACCCAGTACTTC CSATRSGLARETQYF
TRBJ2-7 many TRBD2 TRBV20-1 TGCAGTGCTGTACCCGGGACTAGCCTCGGGGCTGTGGGCGAGCAGTACTTC CSAVPGTSLGAVGEQYF
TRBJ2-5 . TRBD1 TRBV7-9 TGTGCCAGCAGCTCCCGGGACAGGGAAGAGACCCAGTACTTC CASSSRDREETQYF
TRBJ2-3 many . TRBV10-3 TGTGCCATCACAAACAGGGCATTCACAGATACGCAGTATTTT CAITNRAFTDTQYF
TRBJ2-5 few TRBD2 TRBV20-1 TGCAGTGCTAGGAAAGCGGGGGGGGGGAAGACCCAGTACTTC CSARKAGGGKTQYF
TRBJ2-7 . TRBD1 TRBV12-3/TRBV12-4 TGTGCCAGCAGTATGACAGGGATCGCGCGCGAGCAGTACTTC CASSMTGIAREQYF
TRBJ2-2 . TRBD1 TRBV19 TGTGCCAGCAGAATCACCGGGACAGGGAACACCGGGAAGCTGTTTTTT CASRITGTGNTGKLFF
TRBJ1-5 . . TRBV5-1 TGCGCCAGCAGCTTGACAGGGATCAATCAGCCCCAGCATTTT CASSLTGINQPQHF
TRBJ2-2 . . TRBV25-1 TGTGCCAGCAGTGGACCTGGGACGAGGAGCGGGGAGCTGTTTTTT CASSGPGTRSGELFF
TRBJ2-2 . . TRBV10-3 TGTGCCACTCAAGGCGCCACTGGGGCAACCGGGGAGCTGTTTTTT CATQGATGATGELFF